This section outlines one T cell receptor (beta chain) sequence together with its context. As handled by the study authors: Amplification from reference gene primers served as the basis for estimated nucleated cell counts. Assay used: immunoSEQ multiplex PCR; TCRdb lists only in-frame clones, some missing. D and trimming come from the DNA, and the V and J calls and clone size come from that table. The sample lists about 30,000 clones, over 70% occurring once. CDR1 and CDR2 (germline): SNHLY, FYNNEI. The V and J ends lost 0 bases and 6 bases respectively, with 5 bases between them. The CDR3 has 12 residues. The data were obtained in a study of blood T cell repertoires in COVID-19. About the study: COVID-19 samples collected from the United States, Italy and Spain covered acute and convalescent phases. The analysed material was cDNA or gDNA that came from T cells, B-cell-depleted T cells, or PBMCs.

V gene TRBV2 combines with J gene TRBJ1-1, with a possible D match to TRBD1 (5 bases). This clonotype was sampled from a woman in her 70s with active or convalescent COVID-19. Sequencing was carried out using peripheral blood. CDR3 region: CASSEARAEAFF. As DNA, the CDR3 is TGTGCCAGCAGTGAAGCCAGGGCTGAAGCTTTCTTT.